This T cell receptor beta chain was recovered during a study of T cell changes during pregnancy in multiple sclerosis. Sequencing was performed with immunoSEQ multiplex PCR; in TCRdb, only in-frame clones are kept and a portion is missing. The sample holds some 28,000 clones; 85% to 90% are singletons and the top ten take about 3%. V gave up 4 bases and J gave up 6 bases; unmatched junction bases: 11. The germline CDR1 and CDR2 sequences are SGHDT and YYEEEE. The CDR3 extends over 16 amino acids. This chain uses TRBV5-6 with TRBJ2-2, with TRBD2 identical over 8 bases. The sample was CD4+ T cells from peripheral blood mononuclear cells, taken in the first trimester of pregnancy. The sequence came from a female donor in good health, enrolled as a control in a pregnancy study. CDR3 DNA: TGTGCCAGCAGCCGAGGCAGCGGGGGCCCACCCGGGGAGCTGTTTTTT. Translation: CASSRGSGGPPGELFF.